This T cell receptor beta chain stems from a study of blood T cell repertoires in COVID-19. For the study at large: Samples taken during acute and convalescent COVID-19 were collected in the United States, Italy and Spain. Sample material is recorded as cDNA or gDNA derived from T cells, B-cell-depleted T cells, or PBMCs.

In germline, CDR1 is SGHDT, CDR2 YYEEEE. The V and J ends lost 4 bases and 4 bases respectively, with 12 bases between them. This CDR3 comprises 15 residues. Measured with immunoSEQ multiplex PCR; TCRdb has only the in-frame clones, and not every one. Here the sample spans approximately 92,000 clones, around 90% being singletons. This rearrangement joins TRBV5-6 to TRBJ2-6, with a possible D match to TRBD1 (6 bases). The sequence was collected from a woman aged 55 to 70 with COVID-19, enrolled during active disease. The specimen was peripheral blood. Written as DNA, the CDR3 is TGTGCCAGCAGCCGGGACATATCCGGGGCCAACGTCCTGACTTTC. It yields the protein CASSRDISGANVLTF.